The clone carrying this T cell receptor beta chain has just a few counts. Between the trimmed V and J ends, which lost 6 bases and 5 bases, there was a span of 13 bases. The germline V gene has CDR1 SGHTA and CDR2 FQGTGA. The CDR3 spans 13 residues. Tregs were sorted as CD4+CD25+CD127-/low cells. Full-length variable regions came from constant-region reverse primers plus semi-nested Nested Universal Primer A PCR. One entry per CDR3 protein results from TCRdb running MiXCR on the 5' RACE reads. The sample holds approximately 50,000 distinct CDR3 sequences; about a fifth are singletons and the top ten take roughly 3.5%.

Specimen: tumor-infiltrating Tregs sorted from the breast tumor. The chain has TRBV7-3 and TRBJ2-5; D is ambiguous. The TCR sequence derives from a female donor with breast cancer. This chain's CDR3 is CASSLGPRETQYF. The CDR3 DNA reads as TGTGCCAGCAGTTTAGGCCCCAGGGAGACCCAGTACTTC.